This entry lists 21 T cell receptor beta chains sequenced from one sample in a study of cytomegalovirus exposure and HLA in healthy donors. Use of 60 Vbeta and 13 Jbeta primers characterized the PCR. Produced via immunoSEQ multiplex PCR; TCRdb's table is partial and in-frame only. This sample contains 77,000 or so clones. Sequencing input: PBMCs. These receptors originate from a man aged 30-40 years in good health and CMV-seronegative.

The chain combines TRBV5-1 with TRBJ2-3; 7 positions agree with TRBD2. The CDR3 runs to 15 residues. The V and J ends lost 0 bases and 2 bases, in that order; junction bases with no gene match: 3. Germline V CDR1 and CDR2: SGHRS, YFSETQ. The CDR3 DNA sequence: TGCGCCAGCAGCTTGGCTAGCGGTTACACAGATACGCAGTATTTT. Amino acids: CASSLASGYTDTQYF.

The chain joins TRBV7-6 to TRBJ2-2, with D tentatively TRBD2 (6 bases). V was cut by 6 bases and J by 1 base, with 18 bases left in between. The CDR3 totals 17 residues. Per germline, CDR1 SGHVS and CDR2 FNYEAQ. This CDR3 reads CASSQIRGAGNTGELFF. The DNA of the CDR3 is TGTGCCAGCAGTCAGATACGGGGAGCGGGGAACACCGGGGAGCTGTTTTTT.

The chain recombines TRBV9 with TRBJ1-6, with 8 bases fitting TRBD1. The CDR3 extends over 15 amino acids. The V gene's germline CDR1 is SGDLS and CDR2 YYNGEE. V shed 5 bases, J shed 3 bases, and the junction held 4 bases outside the gene matches. The CDR3 here is CASRAGGGYNSPLHF. CDR3 nucleotides: TGTGCCAGCAGAGCAGGGGGCGGCTATAATTCACCCCTCCACTTT. Drawing the rest from reference TRBV9 and TRBJ1-6, the complete variable domain is DSGVTQTPKHLITATGQRVTLRCSPRSGDLSVYWYQQSLDQGLQFLIQYYNGEERAKGNILERFSAQQFPDLHSELNLSSLELGDSALYFCASRAGGGYNSPLHFGNGTRLTVT.

The J gene is TRBJ1-1, the V gene TRBV7-9; 8 bases are shared with TRBD1. CDR1 and CDR2 from the germline V gene are SEHNR and FQNEAQ (reference sequence). The CDR3 has 14 amino acids. J gave up 5 bases and V 2 bases, and 4 bases lay outside the gene matches. The CDR3 loop reads CASSLTGTGTEAFF. The CDR3 DNA is TGTGCCAGCAGCTTAACTGGGACAGGTACTGAAGCTTTCTTT.

CDR3 protein: CASSQGGGEGYTF. The CDR3 DNA sequence: TGTGCCAGCAGCCAAGGAGGCGGCGAGGGCTACACCTTC. The chain employs TRBV4-2 and TRBJ1-2; D call uncertain. Looked up from germline, CDR1 is LGHNA and CDR2 is YNFKEQ. This CDR3 spans 13 amino acids. Trimming stripped 1 base from V and 8 bases from J, with 11 bases between.

V usage is TRBV25-1 and J usage is TRBJ2-7; 8 nucleotides match TRBD1. The CDR3 is made up of 15 amino acids. Germline values: CDR1 MGHDK, CDR2 SYGVNS. The junction had 12 bases not matched to a gene; V was cut back by 6 bases and J by 5 bases. CDR3 nucleotide sequence: TGTGCCAGCAGGGGCACGGAGACAGGGGTCGACGAGCAGTACTTC. The encoded protein is CASRGTETGVDEQYF.

V gene TRBV4-3 combines with J gene TRBJ2-2, with 10 bases fitting TRBD1. The germline V gene encodes CDR1 LGHNA and CDR2 YSLEER. Germline trimming cut 3 bases from V and 5 bases from J; bases unmatched to any gene: 9. CDR3 length equals 17 residues. The CDR3 spells CASSQYLGTGATGELFF. The CDR3 nucleotides read TGCGCCAGCAGCCAGTACTTGGGGACAGGGGCTACCGGGGAGCTGTTTTTT.

The chain carries TRBV29-1 and TRBJ2-1; TRBD1 matches 10 bases. J was trimmed by 4 bases and V by 3 bases; bases with no gene match: 3. CDR1 is SQVTM, CDR2 ANQGSEA, per germline. There are 14 residues in the CDR3. CDR3 amino acids: CSVDRTGGYNEQFF. The CDR3 coding sequence is TGCAGCGTTGATAGGACAGGGGGTTACAATGAGCAGTTCTTC.

The V and J genes are TRBV27 and TRBJ2-5; 10 nucleotides align to TRBD1. CDR3 length: 16 residues. With 5 bases clipped from V and 2 bases from J, the junction kept 8 bases outside the gene matches. Germline CDR1 MNHEY, CDR2 SMNVEV (reference sequence). The CDR3 is CASSPPPDRGQETQYF. As DNA, the CDR3 is TGTGCCAGCAGTCCCCCCCCGGACAGGGGGCAAGAGACCCAGTACTTC.

The V and J genes are TRBV11-2 and TRBJ2-5; D may be TRBD2 (6 bases). The germline V gene has CDR1 SGHAT and CDR2 FQNNGV. V was cut by 5 bases and J by 13 bases, with 23 bases left in between. The CDR3 is made up of 14 amino acids. CDR3 loop: CASSAAAGTSGPYF. The CDR3, as DNA: TGTGCCAGCAGCGCTGCGGCTGGGACTTCGGGGCCGTACTTC.

The chain recombines TRBV27 with TRBJ2-7; D may be TRBD1 (5 bases). Germline-derived CDR1 and CDR2 are MNHEY and SMNVEV (reference sequence). V was pared by 2 bases and J by 1 base, with 9 bases between. The CDR3 is 14 amino acids. The CDR3 bases are TGTGCCAGCAGTTTACGCAGGGCTTCCTACGAGCAGTACTTC. It encodes CASSLRRASYEQYF.

The J gene is TRBJ2-7, the V gene TRBV2; D is undetermined. The CDR3 runs 11 residues. Trimming removed 6 bases at V and 3 bases at J, with 6 bases between. Germline V lookup: CDR1 SNHLY, CDR2 FYNNEI. The CDR3 region is CASRLYYEQYF. In DNA form, the CDR3 reads TGTGCCAGCAGACTTTACTACGAGCAGTACTTC.

V and J are TRBV11-2 and TRBJ2-3, with D perhaps matching TRBD1 (6 bases). Germline V gene data show CDR1 as SGHAT and CDR2 as FQNNGV. This CDR3 contains 15 residues. V shed 2 bases and J shed 3 bases, with 12 bases lying between them. The CDR3 nucleotides are TGTGCCAGCAGCTTATCTCGGGGACATACAGATACGCAGTATTTT. Translated: CASSLSRGHTDTQYF.

This rearrangement joins TRBV4-1 to TRBJ1-5; 8 bases match TRBD1. V gave up 2 bases and J gave up 5 bases; unmatched junction bases: 5. CDR1 and CDR2 from the germline V gene are MGHRA and YSYEKL. The CDR3 has 15 residues. The CDR3 spells CASSQPDRGDQPQHF. The CDR3 coding sequence is TGCGCCAGCAGCCAACCCGACAGGGGCGATCAGCCCCAGCATTTT.

The chain links TRBV6-5 to TRBJ2-7; unclear D gene. Deletions cut 6 bases from V and 3 bases from J, with 9 bases between. There are 12 residues in the CDR3. Germline V CDR1 and CDR2: MNHEY, SVGAGI. The CDR3 loop is CASRGRGYEQYF. The CDR3 nucleotides read TGTGCCAGCAGGGGTCGAGGCTACGAGCAGTACTTC.

The rearrangement joins TRBV20-1 to TRBJ1-2, with D maybe TRBD1 (5 bases). CDR1 is DFQATT, CDR2 SNEGSKA, per germline (reference sequence). The CDR3 runs to 10 residues. Deletions cut 6 bases from V and 7 bases from J, with 9 bases between. CDR3 residues: CSARGVGYTF. As DNA, the CDR3 is TGCAGTGCCCGGGGGGTTGGCTACACCTTC.

This chain joins TRBV5-1 and TRBJ2-3; D perhaps matches TRBD1 (6 bases). This CDR3 comprises 15 residues. The germline V gene has CDR1 SGHRS and CDR2 YFSETQ. V lost 0 bases and J 4 bases, leaving 12 bases between the germline ends. As DNA, the CDR3 is TGCGCCAGCAGCTTGGAACAGGGACGAGCAGATACGCAGTATTTT. Translated: CASSLEQGRADTQYF.

The rearrangement joins TRBV5-1 to TRBJ2-7, with D perhaps TRBD1 (6 bases). V lost 0 bases and J lost 5, with 12 bases in between. CDR3 length: 14 amino acids. Germline CDR1 is SGHRS and CDR2 is YFSETQ. The CDR3: CASSLGYRADEQYF. The CDR3, as DNA: TGCGCCAGCAGCTTGGGGTACAGGGCCGACGAGCAGTACTTC.

The V and J genes are TRBV7-9 and TRBJ2-2, with D possibly TRBD2 on 6 matching bases. The CDR3 consists of 17 residues. V shed 0 bases and J shed 4 bases, with 15 bases lying between them. Germline V gene lookup returns CDR1 SEHNR and CDR2 FQNEAQ (reference sequence). The DNA for the CDR3 is TGTGCCAGCAGCTTAGCGCTGGGCGGGATCCCCACCGGGGAGCTGTTTTTT. Protein: CASSLALGGIPTGELFF. Variable domain in full (rest from reference TRBV7-9 and TRBJ2-2): DTGVSQNPRHKITKRGQNVTFRCDPISEHNRLYWYRQTLGQGPEFLTYFQNEAQLEKSRLLSDRFSAERPKGSFSTLEIQRTEQGDSAMYLCASSLALGGIPTGELFFGEGSRLTVL.

The chain uses TRBV9 and TRBJ1-2; D gene uncertain. Trimming left V 3 bases short and J 10 bases short, with 16 bases between. Germline CDR1 SGDLS, CDR2 YYNGEE. The CDR3 extends over 13 amino acids. This CDR3 reads CASSGWTDGDYTF. The CDR3 DNA reads TGTGCCAGCAGCGGTTGGACTGACGGAGACTACACCTTC.

The V call is TRBV6-1, the J call TRBJ2-7; 14 bases are shared with TRBD2. Germline V lookup: CDR1 MNHNS, CDR2 SASEGT. CDR3 size: 16 residues. The V gene end was trimmed by 3 bases and the J gene end by 7 bases; junction bases not matched to a gene: 8. CDR3: CASSEGGLAGVREQYF. DNA for the CDR3: TGTGCCAGCAGTGAGGGGGGACTAGCGGGAGTGCGTGAGCAGTACTTC.